These T cell receptor beta chains were read from a single sample in a study of a mutant IDH1 vaccine in newly diagnosed glioma. What these receptors recognize is not known. Profiled with immunoSEQ multiplex PCR; TCRdb holds only in-frame clones, not every one. This table has around 57,000 clones, approximately 91% appearing once. The sample in question was PBMCs, obtained from a glioma patient whose treatment included an IDH1 peptide vaccine. Source of these receptors: a man aged 35 to 55 with glioma. Each CDR3 is given with its conserved first and last residue. Each record gives: CDR3 DNA, CDR3 protein, J gene, D gene, clone size, V gene. A D gene is named only where the DNA matches it firmly. Size is stated for part of the rows, as once, few or many counts, or as a class when the clone is expanded.

DNA: TGTGCCTGGAGTGTCGGCAGGGGAACTAATGAAAAACTGTTTTTT
CDR3: CAWSVGRGTNEKLFF
J: TRBJ1-4
D: NA
size: NA
V: TRBV30

DNA: TGTGCCATCAGTGAGATGGTAGCGGGAGGTATCGGGACAGATACGCAGTATTTT
CDR3: CAISEMVAGGIGTDTQYF
J: TRBJ2-3
D: TRBD2
size: NA
V: TRBV10-3

DNA: TGTGCCAGCAGTTTCTCAGGTTTCTCCTACGAGCAGTACTTC
CDR3: CASSFSGFSYEQYF
J: TRBJ2-7
D: NA
size: once
V: TRBV28

DNA: TGTGCCAGTAGTCCGGGGCCCTGGAACACTGAAGCTTTCTTT
CDR3: CASSPGPWNTEAFF
J: TRBJ1-1
D: NA
size: few
V: TRBV19

DNA: TGTGCCAGTACCGACAGGGACTATGGCTACACCTTC
CDR3: CASTDRDYGYTF
J: TRBJ1-2
D: TRBD1
size: NA
V: TRBV19

DNA: TGCGCCAGCAGCATCCCCGGGAGGGAGTCCCGCGGCGAGCAGTACTTC
CDR3: CASSIPGRESRGEQYF
J: TRBJ2-7
D: TRBD2
size: NA
V: TRBV5-1

DNA: TGTGCCAGCAGTTTACTCGGGGGCTCCTACAATGAGCAGTTCTTC
CDR3: CASSLLGGSYNEQFF
J: TRBJ2-1
D: NA
size: NA
V: TRBV28

DNA: TGTGCCAGCTCACCACTTACGCTTGCGGGACAGGGGAACACTGAAGCTTTCTTT
CDR3: CASSPLTLAGQGNTEAFF
J: TRBJ1-1
D: TRBD1
size: NA
V: TRBV18

DNA: TGCGCCAGCAGCTCCCCTTCGGGACCGGGCAACACCATATATTTT
CDR3: CASSSPSGPGNTIYF
J: TRBJ1-3
D: NA
size: NA
V: TRBV5-1

DNA: TGTGCCAGCAGCGTAGGAGTATGGGCTGAAGCTTTCTTT
CDR3: CASSVGVWAEAFF
J: TRBJ1-1
D: NA
size: NA
V: TRBV9

DNA: TGCGCCAGCAGCTTGGGGGCCTTCTCTGGGGCCAACGTCCTGACTTTC
CDR3: CASSLGAFSGANVLTF
J: TRBJ2-6
D: NA
size: NA
V: TRBV5-1

DNA: TGTGCCAGCAGCCAAGCGGACCCCGGACTCTACGAGCAGTACTTC
CDR3: CASSQADPGLYEQYF
J: TRBJ2-7
D: NA
size: once
V: TRBV4-2

DNA: TGTGCCAGCAGCCCTCGCGGACAGCCAACGGGAAACACCATATATTTT
CDR3: CASSPRGQPTGNTIYF
J: TRBJ1-3
D: NA
size: NA
V: TRBV5-4

DNA: TGTGCCAGCAGCAACTACCGAGGCAGAAACATTCAGTACTTC
CDR3: CASSNYRGRNIQYF
J: TRBJ2-4
D: NA
size: NA
V: TRBV11-2

DNA: TGTGCCAGCAGGGGGGACGGACAACTGTTTTTT
CDR3: CASRGDGQLFF
J: TRBJ1-4
D: NA
size: NA
V: TRBV6-5

DNA: TGCAGTGCTAGAGCAGAGACCCAGTACTTC
CDR3: CSARAETQYF
J: TRBJ2-5
D: NA
size: NA
V: TRBV20-1

DNA: TGTGCCAGCAGTCCCACCAGGACCGGGGAGCTGTTTTTT
CDR3: CASSPTRTGELFF
J: TRBJ2-2
D: NA
size: NA
V: TRBV27

DNA: TGCGCCAGCAGCGATCGTCAGGGCGGGGAAAAACTGTTTTTT
CDR3: CASSDRQGGEKLFF
J: TRBJ1-4
D: NA
size: NA
V: TRBV5-1